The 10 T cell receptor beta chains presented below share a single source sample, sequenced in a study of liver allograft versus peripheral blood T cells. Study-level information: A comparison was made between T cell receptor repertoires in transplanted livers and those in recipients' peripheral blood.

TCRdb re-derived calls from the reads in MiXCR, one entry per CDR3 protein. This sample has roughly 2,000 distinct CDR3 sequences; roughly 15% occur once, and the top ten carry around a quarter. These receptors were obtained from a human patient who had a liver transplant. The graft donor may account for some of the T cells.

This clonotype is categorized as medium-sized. The CDR3 DNA is TGTGCCAGCAGCTTAGGGGGCGATTCTGGAGATACGCAGTATTTT. It encodes CASSLGGDSGDTQYF. The chain carries TRBV7-9 and TRBJ2-3; tentatively, D is TRBD1 (5 bases). CDR1 SEHNR and CDR2 FQNEAQ come from the germline V gene (reference sequence). The germline V and J ends were trimmed by 1 base and 5 bases, with 13 bases remaining between them. The CDR3 is 15 residues long.

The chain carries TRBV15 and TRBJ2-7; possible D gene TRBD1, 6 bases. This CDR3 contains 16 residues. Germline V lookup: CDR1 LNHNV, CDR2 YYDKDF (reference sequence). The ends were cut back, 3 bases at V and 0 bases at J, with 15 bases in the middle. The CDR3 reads CATSSPGTGFSYEQYF. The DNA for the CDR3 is TGTGCCACCAGCAGCCCCGGAACAGGGTTCTCCTACGAGCAGTACTTC.

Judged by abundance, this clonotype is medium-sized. The DNA for the CDR3 is TGTGCCAGCAGCCCTAGGAAAGATTGGAACACTGAAGCTTTCTTT. Translation gives CASSPRKDWNTEAFF. The genes are TRBV5-4 and TRBJ1-1; D is unclear. The CDR3 contains 15 residues. V was pared by 4 bases and J by 1 base, with 14 bases between. The germline V gene has CDR1 SGHNT and CDR2 YYREEE (reference sequence).

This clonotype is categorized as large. CDR3 loop: CAISDPFAGQNTEAFF. In DNA form, the CDR3 reads TGTGCCATCAGTGACCCTTTCGCAGGACAAAACACTGAAGCTTTCTTT. The J gene is TRBJ1-1, the V gene TRBV10-3, with D tentatively TRBD1 (5 bases). From germline, CDR1 is ENHRY and CDR2 SYGVKD. V lost 3 bases, J lost 2 bases, and 16 bases lay in between. This CDR3 comprises 16 residues.

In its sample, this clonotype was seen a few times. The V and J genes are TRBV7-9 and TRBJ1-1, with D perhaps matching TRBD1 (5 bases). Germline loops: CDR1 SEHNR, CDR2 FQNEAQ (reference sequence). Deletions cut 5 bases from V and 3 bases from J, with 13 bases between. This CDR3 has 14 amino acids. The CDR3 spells CASSPPRDHTEAFF. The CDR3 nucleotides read TGTGCCAGCAGCCCCCCCCGGGACCACACTGAAGCTTTCTTT.

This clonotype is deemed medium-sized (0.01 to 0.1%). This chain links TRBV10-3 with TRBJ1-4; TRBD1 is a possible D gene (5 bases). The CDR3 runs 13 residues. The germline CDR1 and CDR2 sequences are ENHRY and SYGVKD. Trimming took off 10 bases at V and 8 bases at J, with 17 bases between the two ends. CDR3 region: CASHGGEGEKLFF. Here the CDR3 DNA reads TGTGCCAGTCACGGGGGAGAGGGGGAAAAACTGTTTTTT.

Written as DNA, the CDR3 is TGTGCCAGCAGCTTTATCCAGGGGGCGTACGAGCAGTACTTC. It encodes CASSFIQGAYEQYF. V usage is TRBV11-2 and J usage is TRBJ2-7; 8 positions match TRBD1. Trimming at V came to 3 bases and at J to 4 bases, leaving 5 bases not matched to a gene. Per the germline V gene, CDR1 is SGHAT and CDR2 is FQNNGV. There are 14 residues in the CDR3.

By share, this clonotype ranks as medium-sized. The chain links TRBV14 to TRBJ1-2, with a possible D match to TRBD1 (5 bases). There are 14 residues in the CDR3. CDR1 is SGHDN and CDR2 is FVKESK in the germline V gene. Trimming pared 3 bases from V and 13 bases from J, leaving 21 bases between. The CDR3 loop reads CASSQSLGTDGGTF. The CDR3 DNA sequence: TGTGCCAGCAGCCAGAGTCTCGGGACGGATGGGGGCACCTTC.

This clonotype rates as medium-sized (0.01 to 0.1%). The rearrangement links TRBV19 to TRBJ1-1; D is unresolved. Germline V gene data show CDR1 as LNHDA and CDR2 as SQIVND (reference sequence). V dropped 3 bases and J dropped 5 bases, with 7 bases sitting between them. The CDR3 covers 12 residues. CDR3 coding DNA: TGTGCCAGTAGTATCGGGAGGACTGAAGCTTTCTTT. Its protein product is CASSIGRTEAFF.

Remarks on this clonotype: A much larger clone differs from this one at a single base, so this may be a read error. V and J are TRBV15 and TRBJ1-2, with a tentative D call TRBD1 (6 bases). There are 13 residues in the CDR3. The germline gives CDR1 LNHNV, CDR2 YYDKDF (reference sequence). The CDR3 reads CVTSRSQGRGYTF. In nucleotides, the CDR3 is TGTGTCACCAGCAGGTCACAGGGACGAGGCTACACCTTC.